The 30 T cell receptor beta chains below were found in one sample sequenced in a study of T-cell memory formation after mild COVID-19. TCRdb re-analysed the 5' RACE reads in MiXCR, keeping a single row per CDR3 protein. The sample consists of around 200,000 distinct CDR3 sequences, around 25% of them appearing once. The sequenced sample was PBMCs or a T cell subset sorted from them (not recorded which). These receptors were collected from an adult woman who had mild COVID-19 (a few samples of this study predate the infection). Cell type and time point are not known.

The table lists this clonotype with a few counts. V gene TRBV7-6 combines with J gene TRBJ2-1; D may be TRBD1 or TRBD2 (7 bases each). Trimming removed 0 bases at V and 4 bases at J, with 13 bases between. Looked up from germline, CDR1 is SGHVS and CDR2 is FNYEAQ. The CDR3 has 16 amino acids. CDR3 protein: CASSLAAGGGYNEQFF. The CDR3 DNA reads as TGTGCCAGCAGCTTAGCAGCAGGGGGGGGATACAATGAGCAGTTCTTC.

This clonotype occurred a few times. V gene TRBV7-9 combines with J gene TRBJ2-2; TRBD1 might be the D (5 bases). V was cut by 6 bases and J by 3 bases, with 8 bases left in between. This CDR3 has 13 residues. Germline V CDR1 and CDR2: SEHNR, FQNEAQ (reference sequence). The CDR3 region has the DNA TGTGCCAGCAGAGAACAGGACACCGGGGAGCTGTTTTTT. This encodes CASREQDTGELFF.

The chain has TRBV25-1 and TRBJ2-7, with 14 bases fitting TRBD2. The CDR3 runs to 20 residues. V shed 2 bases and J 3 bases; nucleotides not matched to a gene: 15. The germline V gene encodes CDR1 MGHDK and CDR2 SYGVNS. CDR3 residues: CASSETPDGTSGRLDYEQYF. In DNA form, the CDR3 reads TGTGCCAGCAGTGAAACCCCTGATGGGACTAGCGGGAGACTCGACTACGAGCAGTACTTC.

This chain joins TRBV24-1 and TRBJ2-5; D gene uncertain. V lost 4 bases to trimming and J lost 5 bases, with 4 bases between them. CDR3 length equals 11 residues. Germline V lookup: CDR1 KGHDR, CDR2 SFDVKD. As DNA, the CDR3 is TGTGCCACCAGTGAGTATGAGACCCAGTACTTC. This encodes CATSEYETQYF.

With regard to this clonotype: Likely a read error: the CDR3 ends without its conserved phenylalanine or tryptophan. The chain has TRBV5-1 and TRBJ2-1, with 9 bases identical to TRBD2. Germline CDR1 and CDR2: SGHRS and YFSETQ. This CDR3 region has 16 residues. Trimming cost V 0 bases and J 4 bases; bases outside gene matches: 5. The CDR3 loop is CASSLEAGGQYNEQFL. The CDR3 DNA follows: TGCGCCAGCAGCTTGGAGGCGGGGGGGCAATACAATGAGCAGTTCTTA.

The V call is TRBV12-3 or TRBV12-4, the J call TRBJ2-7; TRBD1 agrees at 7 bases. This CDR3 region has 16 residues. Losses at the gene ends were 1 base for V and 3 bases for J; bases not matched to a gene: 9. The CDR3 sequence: CASSLEGAPPHYEQYF. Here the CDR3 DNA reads TGTGCCAGCAGTTTAGAGGGGGCCCCCCCCCACTACGAGCAGTACTTC.

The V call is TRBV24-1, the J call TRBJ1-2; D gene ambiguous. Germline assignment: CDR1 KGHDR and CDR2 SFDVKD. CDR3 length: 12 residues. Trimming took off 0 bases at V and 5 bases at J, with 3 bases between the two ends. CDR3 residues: CATSDLWYGYTF. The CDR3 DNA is TGTGCCACCAGTGATTTGTGGTATGGCTACACCTTC.

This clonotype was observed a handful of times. This CDR3 reads CASSEELAGFSTDTQYF. The CDR3, as DNA: TGTGCCAGCAGTGAAGAGCTAGCGGGATTCAGCACAGATACGCAGTATTTT. The V call is TRBV25-1, the J call TRBJ2-3, with 9 bases fitting TRBD2. In germline, CDR1 is MGHDK, CDR2 SYGVNS. J lost 0 bases, V lost 2 bases, and 6 bases had no gene match. CDR3 size: 17 residues.

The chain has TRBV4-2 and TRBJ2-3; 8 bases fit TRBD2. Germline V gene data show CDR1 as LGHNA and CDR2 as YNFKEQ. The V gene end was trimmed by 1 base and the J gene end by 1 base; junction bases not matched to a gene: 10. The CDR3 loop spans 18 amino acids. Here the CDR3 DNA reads TGTGCCAGCAGCCAAGTACCCCAGTTAGCGGGACGCACAGATACGCAGTATTTT. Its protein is CASSQVPQLAGRTDTQYF.

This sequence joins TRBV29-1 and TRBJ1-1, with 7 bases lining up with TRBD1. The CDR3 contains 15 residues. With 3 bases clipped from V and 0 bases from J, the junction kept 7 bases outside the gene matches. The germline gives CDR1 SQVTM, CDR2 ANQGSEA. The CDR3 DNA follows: TGCAGCGTTGATGACAGGGTAGTAGTGAACACTGAAGCTTTCTTT. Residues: CSVDDRVVVNTEAFF.

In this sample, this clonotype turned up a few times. Here the CDR3 DNA reads TGCGCCAGCAGCCAAGATCATGGACTAGCGGGAGTAGATGAGCAGTTCTTC. It codes for CASSQDHGLAGVDEQFF. The V and J genes are TRBV4-3 and TRBJ2-1, with 13 bases matching TRBD2. The V and J ends lost 0 bases and 8 bases, in that order; junction bases with no gene match: 7. The CDR3 is 17 amino acids. Germline V gene lookup returns CDR1 LGHNA and CDR2 YSLEER.

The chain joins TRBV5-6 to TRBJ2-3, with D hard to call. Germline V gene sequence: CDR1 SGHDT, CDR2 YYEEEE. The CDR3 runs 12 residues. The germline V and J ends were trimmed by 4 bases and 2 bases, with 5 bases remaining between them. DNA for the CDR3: TGTGCCAGCAGCAAGTACACAGATACGCAGTATTTT. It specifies CASSKYTDTQYF.

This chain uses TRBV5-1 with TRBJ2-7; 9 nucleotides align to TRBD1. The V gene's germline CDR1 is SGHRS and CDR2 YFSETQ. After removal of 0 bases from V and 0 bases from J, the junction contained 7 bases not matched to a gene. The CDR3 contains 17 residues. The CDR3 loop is CASSLVGRDRDSYEQYF. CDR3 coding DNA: TGCGCCAGCAGCTTGGTCGGTCGGGACAGGGACTCCTACGAGCAGTACTTC.

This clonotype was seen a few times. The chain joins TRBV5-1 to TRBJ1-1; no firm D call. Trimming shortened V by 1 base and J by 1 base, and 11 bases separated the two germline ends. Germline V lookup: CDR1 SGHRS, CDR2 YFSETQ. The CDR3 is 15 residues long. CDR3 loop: CASSLITSWNTEAFF. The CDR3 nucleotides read TGCGCCAGCAGCTTGATAACGTCTTGGAACACTGAAGCTTTCTTT. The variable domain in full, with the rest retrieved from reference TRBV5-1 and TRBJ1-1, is KAGVTQTPRYLIKTRGQQVTLSCSPISGHRSVSWYQQTPGQGLQFLFEYFSETQRNKGNFPGRFSGRQFSNSRSEMNVSTLELGDSALYLCASSLITSWNTEAFFGQGTRLTVV.

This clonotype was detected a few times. CDR3 loop: CASSGVGRDTQYF. CDR3 bases: TGTGCCAGCAGCGGGGTGGGTAGAGATACGCAGTATTTT. The gene calls are TRBV7-2 and TRBJ2-3; D unresolved. Germline V gene data show CDR1 as SGHTA and CDR2 as FQGNSA. The ends were cut back, 5 bases at V and 5 bases at J, with 11 bases in the middle. This CDR3 has 13 amino acids.

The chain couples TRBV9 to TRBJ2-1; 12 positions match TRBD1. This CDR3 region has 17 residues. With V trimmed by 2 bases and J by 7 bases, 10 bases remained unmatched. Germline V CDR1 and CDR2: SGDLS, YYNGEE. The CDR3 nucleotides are TGTGCCAGCAGCGTCACTCTCGGGGACAGGGGGCTAAATGAGCAGTTCTTC. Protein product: CASSVTLGDRGLNEQFF. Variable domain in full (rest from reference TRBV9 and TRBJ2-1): DSGVTQTPKHLITATGQRVTLRCSPRSGDLSVYWYQQSLDQGLQFLIQYYNGEERAKGNILERFSAQQFPDLHSELNLSSLELGDSALYFCASSVTLGDRGLNEQFFGPGTRLTVL.

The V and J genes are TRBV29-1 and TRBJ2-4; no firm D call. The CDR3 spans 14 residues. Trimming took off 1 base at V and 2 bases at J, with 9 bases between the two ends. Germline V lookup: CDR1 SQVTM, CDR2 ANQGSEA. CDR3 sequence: CSVEGIDTKNIQYF. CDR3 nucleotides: TGCAGCGTTGAAGGAATAGACACCAAAAACATTCAGTACTTC.

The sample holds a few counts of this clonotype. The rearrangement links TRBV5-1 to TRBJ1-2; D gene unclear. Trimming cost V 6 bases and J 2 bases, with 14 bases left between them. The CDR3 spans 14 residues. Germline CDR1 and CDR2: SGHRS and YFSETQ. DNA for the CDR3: TGCGCCAGCACCACGACGGCGGAGAACTATGGCTACACCTTC. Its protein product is CASTTTAENYGYTF.

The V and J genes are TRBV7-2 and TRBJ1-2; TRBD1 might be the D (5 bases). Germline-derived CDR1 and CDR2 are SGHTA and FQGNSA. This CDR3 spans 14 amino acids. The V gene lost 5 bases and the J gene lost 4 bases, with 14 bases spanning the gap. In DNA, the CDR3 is TGTGCCAGCAGCGAGGAGGGGACGGTCTATGGCTACACCTTC. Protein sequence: CASSEEGTVYGYTF.

CDR3 protein: CASSVTSGWENTGELFF. CDR3 nucleotide sequence: TGTGCCAGCAGTGTAACTTCGGGGTGGGAGAACACCGGGGAGCTGTTTTTT. This sequence joins TRBV11-2 and TRBJ2-2; D may be TRBD2 (5 bases). V lost 6 bases to trimming and J lost 1 base, with 18 bases between them. Germline assignment: CDR1 SGHAT and CDR2 FQNNGV. The CDR3 has 17 amino acids.

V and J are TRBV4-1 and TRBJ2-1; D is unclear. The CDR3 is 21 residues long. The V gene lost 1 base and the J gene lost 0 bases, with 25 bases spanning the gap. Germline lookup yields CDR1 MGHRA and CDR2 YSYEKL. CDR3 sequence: CASSQAGFFLEKKSSYNEQFF. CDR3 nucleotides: TGCGCCAGCAGCCAAGCCGGGTTTTTTCTAGAAAAAAAGAGCTCCTACAATGAGCAGTTCTTC.

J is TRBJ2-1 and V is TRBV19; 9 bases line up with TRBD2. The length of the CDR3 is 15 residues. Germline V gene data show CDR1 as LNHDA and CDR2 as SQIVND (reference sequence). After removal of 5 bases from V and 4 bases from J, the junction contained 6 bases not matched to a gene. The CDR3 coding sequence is TGTGCCAGTAGTTTAAGCGGGGGGTGGTACAATGAGCAGTTCTTC. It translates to CASSLSGGWYNEQFF. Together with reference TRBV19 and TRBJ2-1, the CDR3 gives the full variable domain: DGGITQSPKYLFRKEGQNVTLSCEQNLNHDAMYWYRQDPGQGLRLIYYSQIVNDFQKGDIAEGYSVSREKKESFPLTVTSAQKNPTAFYLCASSLSGGWYNEQFFGPGTRLTVL.

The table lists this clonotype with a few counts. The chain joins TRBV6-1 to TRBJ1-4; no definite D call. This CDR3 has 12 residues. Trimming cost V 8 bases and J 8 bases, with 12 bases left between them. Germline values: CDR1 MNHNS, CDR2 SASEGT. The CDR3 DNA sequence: TGTGCCAGCCTTCGGAATGGCGAAAAACTGTTTTTT. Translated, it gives CASLRNGEKLFF.

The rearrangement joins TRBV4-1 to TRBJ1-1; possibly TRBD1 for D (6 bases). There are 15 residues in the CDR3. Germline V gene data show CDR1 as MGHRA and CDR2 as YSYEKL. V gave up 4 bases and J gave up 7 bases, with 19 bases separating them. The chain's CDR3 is CASSRIQGQSNEAFF. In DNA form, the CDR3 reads TGCGCCAGCAGCCGCATCCAGGGGCAGTCGAATGAAGCTTTCTTT.

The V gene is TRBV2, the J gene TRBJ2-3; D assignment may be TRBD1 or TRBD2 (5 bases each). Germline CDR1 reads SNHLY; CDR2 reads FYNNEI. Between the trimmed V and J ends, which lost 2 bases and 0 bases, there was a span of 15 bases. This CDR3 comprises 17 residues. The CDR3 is CASSEKKVGRSTDTQYF. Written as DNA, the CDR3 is TGTGCCAGCAGTGAAAAAAAGGTGGGACGGAGCACAGATACGCAGTATTTT.

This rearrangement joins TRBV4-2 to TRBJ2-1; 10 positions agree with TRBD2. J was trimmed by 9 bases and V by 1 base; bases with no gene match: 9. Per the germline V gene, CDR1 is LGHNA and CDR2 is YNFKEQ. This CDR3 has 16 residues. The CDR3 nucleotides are TGTGCCAGCAGCCAAGTTTTAGCGGGGGGAAAAAGTGAGCAGTTCTTC. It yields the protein CASSQVLAGGKSEQFF.

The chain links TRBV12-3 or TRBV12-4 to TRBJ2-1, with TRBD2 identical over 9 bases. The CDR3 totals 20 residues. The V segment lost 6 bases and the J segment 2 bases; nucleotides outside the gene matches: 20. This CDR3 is CASSRYEVAGVGFTYNEQFF. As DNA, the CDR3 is TGTGCCAGCAGCCGATATGAGGTAGCGGGAGTTGGGTTTACCTACAATGAGCAGTTCTTC.

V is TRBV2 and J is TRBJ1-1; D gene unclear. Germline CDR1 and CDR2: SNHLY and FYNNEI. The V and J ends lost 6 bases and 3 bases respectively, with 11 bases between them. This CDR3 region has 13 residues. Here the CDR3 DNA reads TGTGCCAGCAGCGCAACAGTGTACACTGAAGCTTTCTTT. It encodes CASSATVYTEAFF.

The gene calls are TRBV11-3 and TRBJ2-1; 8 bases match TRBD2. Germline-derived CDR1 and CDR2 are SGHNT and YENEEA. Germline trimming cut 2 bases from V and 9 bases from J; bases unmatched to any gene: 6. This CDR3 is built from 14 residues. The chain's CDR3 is CASSLTSGRTEQFF. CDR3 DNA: TGTGCCAGCAGCTTAACCAGCGGGAGAACTGAGCAGTTCTTC.

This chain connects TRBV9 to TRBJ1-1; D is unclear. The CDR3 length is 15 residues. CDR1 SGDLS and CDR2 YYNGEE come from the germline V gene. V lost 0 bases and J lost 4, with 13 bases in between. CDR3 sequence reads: CASSVGAGGSTEAFF. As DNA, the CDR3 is TGTGCCAGCAGCGTAGGTGCAGGCGGGAGCACTGAAGCTTTCTTT.